Sequencing of this TCR beta chain was carried out in a study of blood T cell repertoires in COVID-19. This clone was seen a single time. This CDR3 is 16 amino acids long. Germline lookup yields CDR1 SGHRS and CDR2 YFSETQ. Trimming removed 2 bases at V and 1 base at J, with 15 bases between. Clones were sequenced by immunoSEQ multiplex PCR, and TCRdb holds only the in-frame ones, with some missing. The top ten clones hold roughly 1.6% of a sample with around 280,000 clones, around 90% of them seen once. Clinical history as reported by participants underpinned cohort assignment. J is TRBJ1-1 and V is TRBV5-1; D possibly corresponds to TRBD1 (5 bases). Sequenced sample: PBMCs or T cells enriched from blood (not recorded which). The sequence was obtained from a woman aged 18-35 years with acute COVID-19. This chain's CDR3 is CASSFFGSGENTEAFF. CDR3 bases: TGCGCCAGCAGCTTTTTTGGGTCGGGGGAGAACACTGAAGCTTTCTTT. The whole variable domain, remainder taken from reference TRBV5-1 and TRBJ1-1, is KAGVTQTPRYLIKTRGQQVTLSCSPISGHRSVSWYQQTPGQGLQFLFEYFSETQRNKGNFPGRFSGRQFSNSRSEMNVSTLELGDSALYLCASSFFGSGENTEAFFGQGTRLTVV.